A single sample is the source of the 8 T cell receptor beta chains below, sequenced in a study of CD8 T cells in ankylosing spondylitis. One entry per CDR3 protein results from TCRdb running MiXCR on the 5' RACE reads. The sample holds about 88,000 distinct CDR3 sequences, 27% seen once. Sequenced material: blood, either unsorted or a sorted T cell fraction (not recorded which). The origin of the receptors is a male donor with ankylosing spondylitis or in good health (not recorded which).

The chain is built from TRBV18 and TRBJ2-3, with D tentatively TRBD1 (6 bases). V lost 2 bases to trimming and J lost 2 bases, with 14 bases between them. CDR1 KGHSH and CDR2 LQKENI come from the germline V gene. The CDR3 totals 16 residues. CDR3 in amino acids: CASSPEDSTITDTQYF. For the CDR3, the DNA is TGTGCCAGCTCACCAGAGGACAGCACGATCACAGATACGCAGTATTTT.

This clonotype was recorded at least ten times. V usage is TRBV6-1 and J usage is TRBJ2-1; D is perhaps TRBD1 (6 bases). Germline V lookup: CDR1 MNHNS, CDR2 SASEGT. The ends were cut back, 7 bases at V and 5 bases at J, with 12 bases in the middle. The CDR3 length is 13 residues. CDR3 sequence reads: CASTRTVNNEQFF. CDR3 sequence (DNA): TGTGCCAGCACTCGGACAGTCAACAATGAGCAGTTCTTC.

This clonotype occurred many times. The rearrangement links TRBV15 to TRBJ2-3; 16 positions agree with TRBD2. Losses at the gene ends were 0 bases for V and 0 bases for J; bases not matched to a gene: 3. This CDR3 has 19 amino acids. Germline V gene data show CDR1 as LNHNV and CDR2 as YYDKDF (reference sequence). CDR3 residues: CATSRDGTSGRASTDTQYF. The CDR3 DNA is TGTGCCACCAGCAGAGACGGGACTAGCGGGAGGGCTAGCACAGATACGCAGTATTTT. Using reference TRBV15 and TRBJ2-3 for the parts outside the CDR3, the full variable domain is DAMVIQNPRYQVTQFGKPVTLSCSQTLNHNVMYWYQQKSSQAPKLLFHYYDKDFNNEADTPDNFQSRRPNTSFCFLDIRSPGLGDTAMYLCATSRDGTSGRASTDTQYFGPGTRLTVL.

V and J are TRBV6-1 and TRBJ2-1, with 13 bases that match TRBD2. J lost 9 bases, V lost 11 bases, and 13 bases had no gene match. Germline V gives CDR1 MNHNS, CDR2 SASEGT. This CDR3 has 15 amino acids. The CDR3 is CAAGGGTSGIAEQFF. The CDR3 coding sequence is TGTGCCGCGGGGGGCGGGACTAGCGGGATAGCTGAGCAGTTCTTC.

This rearrangement joins TRBV12-3 or TRBV12-4 to TRBJ1-2; 8 positions agree with TRBD1. J lost 4 bases, V lost 7 bases, and 5 bases had no gene match. The CDR3 contains 13 residues. This CDR3 is CASNPGQGYGYTF. The CDR3 DNA follows: TGTGCCAGCAACCCCGGACAGGGCTATGGCTACACCTTC.

A word on this clonotype: Given the absence of the conserved phenylalanine or tryptophan at the CDR3 end, a read error is likely. V usage is TRBV7-2 and J usage is TRBJ1-3; D is perhaps TRBD1 (5 bases). The CDR3 covers 16 residues. With 4 bases removed from V and 2 bases from J, the gap between germline ends came to 15 bases. Germline V lookup: CDR1 SGHTA, CDR2 FQGNSA. CDR3 residues: CASSSNAGGTGNTIYS. In nucleotides, the CDR3 is TGTGCCAGCAGCTCGAACGCGGGGGGAACTGGAAACACCATATATTCT.

This sequence joins TRBV19 and TRBJ2-2, with 10 bases matching TRBD2. Germline assignment: CDR1 LNHDA and CDR2 SQIVND (reference sequence). The V and J ends lost 4 bases and 4 bases, in that order; junction bases with no gene match: 12. The CDR3 spans 18 residues. Written as DNA, the CDR3 is TGTGCCAGTAGTACAACTCTAGCGGGGGCCCTCCTCACCGGGGAGCTGTTTTTT. Residues: CASSTTLAGALLTGELFF.

This chain links TRBV18 with TRBJ2-3; D is undetermined. The CDR3 totals 12 residues. CDR1 KGHSH and CDR2 LQKENI come from the germline V gene. Trimming took 2 bases from V and 4 from J, leaving 4 bases between them. For the CDR3, the DNA is TGTGCCAGCTCACCAGTGGCAGATACGCAGTATTTT. This codes for CASSPVADTQYF.